This T cell receptor beta chain comes out of a study of blood T cell repertoires in COVID-19 (dated by TCRdb to the early 2020s). Looking at the study overall: Samples from collaborators originated in the United States, Italy and Spain and spanned both the acute and convalescent phases of COVID-19. The material from the prospective study consisted of cDNA or gDNA derived from T cells, B-cell-depleted T cells, or PBMCs. Subjects who had been exposed to COVID-19, were actively infected with it, or had recovered from it provided the deeply sampled blood TCRbeta repertoires that made up the dataset. The repertoires were released in a freely available public database intended as a resource for research on the immune response to SARS-CoV-2. Samples were obtained from the ongoing ImmuneRACE study (first 160 participants) and from about 1,300 subjects provided by 6 global collaborators. Nearly every sample came with metadata listing a de-identified subject ID, COVID-19 status, age in years and sex. Where HLA class I and class II types were available, the types were taken from metadata supplied by the sample provider, not from assay-based typing.

Collaborating institutions collected whole blood in K2EDTA tubes following their own protocols. For TCRbeta analysis, collaborator samples were shipped as frozen whole blood, as isolated PBMCs, or as DNA extracted from either sample type. TCRbeta CDR3 regions were amplified from genomic DNA by means of the immunoSEQ Assay, a bias-controlled multiplex PCR. The source study handled its data this way. The number of nucleated cells in each sample was estimated by amplification of reference gene primers within the assay. Sequence reads were collapsed and filtered to measure the absolute abundance of every unique TCRbeta CDR3 rearrangement. For each sample, productive Simpson clonality was calculated as the square root of Simpson's diversity index across productive rearrangements. Held by TCRdb, this immuneACCESS table contains in-frame sequences only and omits some clones. Under half of the omission traces to an unresolved V gene where checked; the cause of the rest is unknown. V, J and clone size reflect that table, while D and trimming were determined from the DNA. Recorded for this sample are roughly 120,000 clones; 87% of them occurred a single time. The top ten clones comprise just under 30% of the sample.

Study-wide conclusions, independent of this receptor: The quantity of clinical and demographic metadata differed by source and by participant and was supplied without curation.

V and J are truncated by 0 bases and 8 bases respectively, leaving an intervening sequence of 10 bases. The CDR3 sequence holds 13 residues, the cysteine and phenylalanine included. The read is trimmed to its CDR3 DNA, 39 bases read in frame from base 1. The germline V gene provides CDR1 SGHRS and CDR2 YFSETQ. A note on this clone: What this receptor recognizes is not known. Base qualities are not at hand, and no much larger clone is one base apart.

Sequencing was performed on peripheral blood. The sequence links TRBV5-1 to TRBJ2-3, and perhaps TRBD2 as D gene, on 5 matching bases. This TCR derives from a woman between 70 and 85 years old with acute or convalescent COVID-19. The DNA is as follows: TGCGCCAGCAGCTTGGATAGCGCGGCTACGCAGTATTTT. The translation is CASSLDSAATQYF.